The 7 T cell receptor beta chains listed next were all sequenced from one sample in a study of cytomegalovirus exposure and HLA in healthy donors (dated 2017 in TCRdb). The protocol used for the library was the immunoSEQ multiplex PCR assay. The source is immuneACCESS, and TCRdb retained only in-frame sequences with V and J called. Part of the clones is not carried over; for the studies checked, unresolved V genes explain less than half of this, and the remainder is unexplained. Here the sample has approximately 240,000 clones; under 95% occur a single time. Jointly, the top ten make up more than 1% of the sample. The source material was PBMCs. The receptors shown here come from a woman between 18 and 30 years old in good health and CMV-seronegative.

The chain recombines TRBV5-4 with TRBJ1-2, with 8 bases that match TRBD1. After removal of 4 bases from V and 6 bases from J, the junction contained 5 bases not matched to a gene. Germline lookup yields CDR1 SGHNT and CDR2 YYREEE (reference sequence). This CDR3 spans 13 amino acids. The CDR3 loop is CASSLQGQDGYTF. The CDR3 DNA is TGTGCCAGCAGCCTACAGGGACAGGATGGCTACACCTTC.

V and J are TRBV10-1 and TRBJ2-5; no clear D gene. The germline CDR1 and CDR2 sequences are WNHNN and SYGVQD (reference sequence). The CDR3 spans 11 residues. The V gene lost 3 bases and the J gene lost 5 bases, with 4 bases spanning the gap. The CDR3 is CASSDRETQYF. In nucleotides, the CDR3 is TGCGCCAGCAGTGACCGGGAGACCCAGTACTTC.

This clone was detected once. The chain couples TRBV27 to TRBJ2-1; 7 bases are a match to TRBD1. The CDR3 covers 11 residues. The germline gives CDR1 MNHEY, CDR2 SMNVEV (reference sequence). V lost 5 bases, J lost 14 bases, and 6 bases stayed unmatched. Written as DNA, the CDR3 is TGTGCCAGCAGTCGACAGGGCTTGGAGTTCTTC. It yields the protein CASSRQGLEFF.

V gene TRBV5-1 combines with J gene TRBJ1-2, with a possible D match to TRBD1 (5 bases). Trimming stripped 3 bases from V and 5 bases from J, with 17 bases between. Germline CDR1 SGHRS, CDR2 YFSETQ. There are 15 residues in the CDR3. CDR3 coding DNA: TGCGCCAGCAGCTCGGACGGGGGAAGTGGGTATGGCTACACCTTC. It encodes CASSSDGGSGYGYTF.

The J gene is TRBJ1-1, the V gene TRBV4-2; no clear D gene. The CDR3 is 14 amino acids. Germline CDR1 LGHNA, CDR2 YNFKEQ. Trimming took off 1 base at V and 0 bases at J, with 6 bases between the two ends. CDR3 loop: CASSQATVNTEAFF. DNA of the CDR3: TGTGCCAGCAGCCAAGCAACGGTGAACACTGAAGCTTTCTTT.

The rearrangement uses TRBV11-2 and TRBJ1-3; D may be TRBD1 (6 bases). The length of the CDR3 is 16 residues. Trimming cost V 4 bases and J 2 bases, with 15 bases left between them. CDR1 and CDR2 (germline): SGHAT, FQNNGV. This chain's CDR3 is CASSYGTSRPGNTIYF. The CDR3 nucleotides read TGTGCCAGCAGCTACGGGACATCGAGGCCTGGAAACACCATATATTTT.

The chain combines TRBV19 with TRBJ1-5; no reliable D call. Trimming cost V 5 bases and J 4 bases, with 15 bases left between them. The CDR3 has 15 residues. The germline V gene encodes CDR1 LNHDA and CDR2 SQIVND (reference sequence). CDR3 nucleotides: TGTGCCAGTAGTGACGACGGGAAGGATAATCAGCCCCAGCATTTT. Translating gives CASSDDGKDNQPQHF.